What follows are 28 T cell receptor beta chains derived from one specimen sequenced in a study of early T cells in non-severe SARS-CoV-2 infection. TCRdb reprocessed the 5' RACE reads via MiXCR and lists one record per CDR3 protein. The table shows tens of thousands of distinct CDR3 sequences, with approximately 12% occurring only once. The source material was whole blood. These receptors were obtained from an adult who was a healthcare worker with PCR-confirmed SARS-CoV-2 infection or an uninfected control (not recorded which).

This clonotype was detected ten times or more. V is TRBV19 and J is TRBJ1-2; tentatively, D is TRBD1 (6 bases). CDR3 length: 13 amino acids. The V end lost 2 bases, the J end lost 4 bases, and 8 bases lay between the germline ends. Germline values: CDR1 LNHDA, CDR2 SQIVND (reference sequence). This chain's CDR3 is CASSIQGSYGYTF. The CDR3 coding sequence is TGTGCCAGTAGTATACAGGGGAGCTATGGCTACACCTTC.

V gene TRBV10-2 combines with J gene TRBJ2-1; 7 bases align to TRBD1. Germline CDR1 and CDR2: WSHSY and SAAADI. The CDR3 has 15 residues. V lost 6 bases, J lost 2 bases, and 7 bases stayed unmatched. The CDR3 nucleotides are TGCGCCAGCAGACGATCCGGGACAGCCTACAATGAGCAGTTCTTC. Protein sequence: CASRRSGTAYNEQFF.

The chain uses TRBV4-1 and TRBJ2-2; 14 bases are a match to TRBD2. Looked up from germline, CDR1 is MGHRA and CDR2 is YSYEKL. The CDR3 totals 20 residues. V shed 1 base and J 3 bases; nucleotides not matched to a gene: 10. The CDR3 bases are TGCGCCAGCAGCCAAGCTAGACTAGCGGGGGGGGCGAAGGACACCGGGGAGCTGTTTTTT. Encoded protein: CASSQARLAGGAKDTGELFF.

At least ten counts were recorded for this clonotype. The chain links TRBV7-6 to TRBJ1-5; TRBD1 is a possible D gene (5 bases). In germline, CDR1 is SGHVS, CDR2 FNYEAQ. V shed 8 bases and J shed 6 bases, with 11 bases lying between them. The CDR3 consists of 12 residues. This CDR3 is CASGTVSQPQHF. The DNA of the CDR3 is TGTGCCAGCGGGACCGTTAGTCAGCCCCAGCATTTT.

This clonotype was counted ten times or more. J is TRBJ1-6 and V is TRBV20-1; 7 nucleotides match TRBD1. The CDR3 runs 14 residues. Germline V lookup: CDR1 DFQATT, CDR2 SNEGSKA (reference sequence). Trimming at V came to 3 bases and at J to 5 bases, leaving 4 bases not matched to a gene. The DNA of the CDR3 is TGCAGTGCTAGGGAGACAGGGAATAATTCACCCCTCCACTTT. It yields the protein CSARETGNNSPLHF.

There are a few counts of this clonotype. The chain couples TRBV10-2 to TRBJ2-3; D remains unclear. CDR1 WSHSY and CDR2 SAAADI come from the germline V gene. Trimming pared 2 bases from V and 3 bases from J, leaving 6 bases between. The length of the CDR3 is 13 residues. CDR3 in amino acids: CASSETPTDTQYF. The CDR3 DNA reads TGCGCCAGCAGTGAGACCCCTACAGATACGCAGTATTTT.

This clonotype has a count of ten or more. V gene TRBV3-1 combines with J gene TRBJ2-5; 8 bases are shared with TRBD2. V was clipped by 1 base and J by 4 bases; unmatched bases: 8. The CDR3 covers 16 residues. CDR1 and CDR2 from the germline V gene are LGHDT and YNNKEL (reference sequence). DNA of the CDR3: TGTGCCAGCAGCCAAGGTAGACTAGCGTTTCGAGAGACCCAGTACTTC. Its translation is CASSQGRLAFRETQYF.

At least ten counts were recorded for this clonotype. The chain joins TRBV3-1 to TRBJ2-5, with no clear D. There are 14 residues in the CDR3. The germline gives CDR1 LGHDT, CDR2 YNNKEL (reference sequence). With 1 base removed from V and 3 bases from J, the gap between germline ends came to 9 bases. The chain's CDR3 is CASSQGGGEETQYF. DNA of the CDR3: TGTGCCAGCAGCCAAGGTGGTGGAGAAGAGACCCAGTACTTC.

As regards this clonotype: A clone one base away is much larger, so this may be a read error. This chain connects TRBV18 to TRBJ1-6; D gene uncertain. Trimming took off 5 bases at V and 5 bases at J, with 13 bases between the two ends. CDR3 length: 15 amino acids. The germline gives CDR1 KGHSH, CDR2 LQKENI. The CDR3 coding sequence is TGTGCCAGCTCAAGTGATGGACGGGATAATTCACCCCTCCACTTT. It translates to CASSSDGRDNSPLHF.

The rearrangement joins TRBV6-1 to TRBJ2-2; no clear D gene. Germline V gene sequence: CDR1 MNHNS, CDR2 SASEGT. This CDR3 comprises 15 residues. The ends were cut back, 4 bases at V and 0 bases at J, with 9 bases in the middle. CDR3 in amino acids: CASSGHGANTGELFF. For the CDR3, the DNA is TGTGCCAGCAGTGGTCACGGAGCGAACACCGGGGAGCTGTTTTTT.

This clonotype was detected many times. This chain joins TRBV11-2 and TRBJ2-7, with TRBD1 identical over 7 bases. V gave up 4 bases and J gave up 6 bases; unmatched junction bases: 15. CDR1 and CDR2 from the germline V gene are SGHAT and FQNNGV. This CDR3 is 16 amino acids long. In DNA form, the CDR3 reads TGTGCCAGCAGCTCCCCGACAGGGTATGAGGCCGTCGAGCAGTACTTC. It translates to CASSSPTGYEAVEQYF.

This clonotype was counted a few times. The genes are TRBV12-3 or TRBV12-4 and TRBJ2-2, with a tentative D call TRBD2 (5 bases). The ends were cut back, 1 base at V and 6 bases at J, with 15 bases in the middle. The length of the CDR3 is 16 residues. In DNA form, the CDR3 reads TGTGCCAGCAGTTTAGAGCCCAGAGGGAGCCCCGGGGAGCTGTTTTTT. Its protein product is CASSLEPRGSPGELFF.

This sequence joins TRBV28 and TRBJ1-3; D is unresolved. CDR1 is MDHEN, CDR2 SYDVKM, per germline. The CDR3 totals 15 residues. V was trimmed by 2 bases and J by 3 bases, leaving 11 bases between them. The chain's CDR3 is CASSLALDRGNTIYF. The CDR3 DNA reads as TGTGCCAGCAGTTTAGCCCTGGATCGTGGAAACACCATATATTTT.

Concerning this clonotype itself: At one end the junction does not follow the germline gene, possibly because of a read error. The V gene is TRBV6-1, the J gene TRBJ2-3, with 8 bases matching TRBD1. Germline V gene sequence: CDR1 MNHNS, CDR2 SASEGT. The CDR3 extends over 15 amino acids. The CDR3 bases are TGTGCCAGCAGAAGACGGACAGGGAATACAGATGCGCAGTATTTT. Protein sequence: CASRRRTGNTDAQYF.

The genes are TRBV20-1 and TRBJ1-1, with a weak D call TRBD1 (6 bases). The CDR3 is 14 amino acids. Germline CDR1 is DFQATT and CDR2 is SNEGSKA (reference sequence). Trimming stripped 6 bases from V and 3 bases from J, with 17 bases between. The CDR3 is CSARGTGRDTEAFF. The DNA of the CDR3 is TGCAGTGCCCGGGGCACAGGGAGGGACACTGAAGCTTTCTTT.

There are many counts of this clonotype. The CDR3 DNA is TGTGCCAGCAGACGCGGGACAGGGACGTACCAAGAGACCCAGTACTTC. It encodes CASRRGTGTYQETQYF. The chain employs TRBV12-3 or TRBV12-4 and TRBJ2-5; TRBD1 matches at 9 bases. The CDR3 covers 16 residues. J lost 0 bases, V lost 6 bases, and 8 bases had no gene match.

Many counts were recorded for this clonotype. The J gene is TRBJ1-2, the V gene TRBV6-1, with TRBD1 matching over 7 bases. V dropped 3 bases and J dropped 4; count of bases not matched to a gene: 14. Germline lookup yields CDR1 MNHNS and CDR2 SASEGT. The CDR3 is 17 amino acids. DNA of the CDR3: TGTGCCAGCAGTGACCCTACAGGGGCTTCATTTCGCTATGGCTACACCTTC. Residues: CASSDPTGASFRYGYTF.

The CDR3 DNA follows: TGTGCCAGCAGCCCACAGGGATATGTCACTGAAGCTTTCTTT. Amino acids: CASSPQGYVTEAFF. J is TRBJ1-1 and V is TRBV11-2; perhaps TRBD1 as D (6 bases). There are 14 residues in the CDR3. V was trimmed by 5 bases and J by 4 bases, leaving 14 bases between them. CDR1 and CDR2 (germline): SGHAT, FQNNGV.

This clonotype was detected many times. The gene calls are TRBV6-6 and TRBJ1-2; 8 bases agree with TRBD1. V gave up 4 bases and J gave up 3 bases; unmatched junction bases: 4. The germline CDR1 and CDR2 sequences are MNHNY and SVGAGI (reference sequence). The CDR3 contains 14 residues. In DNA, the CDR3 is TGTGCCAGCAGTTCGACAGGGGATTACTATGGCTACACCTTC. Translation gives CASSSTGDYYGYTF.

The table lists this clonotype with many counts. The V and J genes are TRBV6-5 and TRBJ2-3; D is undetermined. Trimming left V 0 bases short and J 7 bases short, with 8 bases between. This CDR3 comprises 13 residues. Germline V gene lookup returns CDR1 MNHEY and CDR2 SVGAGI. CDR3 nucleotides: TGTGCCAGCAGTTACTCGCCTCCATATACGCAGTATTTT. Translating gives CASSYSPPYTQYF.

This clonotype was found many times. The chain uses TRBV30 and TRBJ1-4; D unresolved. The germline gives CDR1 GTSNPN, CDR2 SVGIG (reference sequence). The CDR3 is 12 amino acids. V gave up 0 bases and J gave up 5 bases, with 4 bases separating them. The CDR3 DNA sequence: TGTGCCTGGAGTGTACAGAATGAAAAACTGTTTTTT. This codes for CAWSVQNEKLFF.

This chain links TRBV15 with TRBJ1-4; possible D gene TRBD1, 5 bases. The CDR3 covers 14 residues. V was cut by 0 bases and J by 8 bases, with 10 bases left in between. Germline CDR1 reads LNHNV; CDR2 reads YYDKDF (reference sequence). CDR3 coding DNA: TGTGCCACCAGCAGAGATCAGGGAGCCGAAAAACTGTTTTTT. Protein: CATSRDQGAEKLFF. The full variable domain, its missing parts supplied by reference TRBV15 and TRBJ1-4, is DAMVIQNPRYQVTQFGKPVTLSCSQTLNHNVMYWYQQKSSQAPKLLFHYYDKDFNNEADTPDNFQSRRPNTSFCFLDIRSPGLGDTAMYLCATSRDQGAEKLFFGSGTQLSVL.

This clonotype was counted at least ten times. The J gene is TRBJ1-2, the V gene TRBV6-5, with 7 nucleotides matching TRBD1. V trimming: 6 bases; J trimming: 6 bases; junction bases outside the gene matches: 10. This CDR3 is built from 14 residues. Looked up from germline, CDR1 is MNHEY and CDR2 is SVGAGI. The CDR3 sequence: CASSYIDRADGYTF. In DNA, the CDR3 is TGTGCCAGCAGCTATATAGACAGGGCGGATGGCTACACCTTC.

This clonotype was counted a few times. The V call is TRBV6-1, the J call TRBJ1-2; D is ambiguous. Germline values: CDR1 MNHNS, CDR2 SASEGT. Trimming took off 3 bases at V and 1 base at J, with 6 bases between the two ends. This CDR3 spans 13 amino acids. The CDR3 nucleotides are TGTGCCAGCAGTGAGCGGGTTAACTATGGCTACACCTTC. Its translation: CASSERVNYGYTF.

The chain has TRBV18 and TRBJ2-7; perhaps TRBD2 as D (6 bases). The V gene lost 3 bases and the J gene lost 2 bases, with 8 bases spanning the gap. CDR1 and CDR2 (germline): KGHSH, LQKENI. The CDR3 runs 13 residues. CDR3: CASSPSGTYEQYF. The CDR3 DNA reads TGTGCCAGCTCACCTAGCGGAACCTACGAGCAGTACTTC.

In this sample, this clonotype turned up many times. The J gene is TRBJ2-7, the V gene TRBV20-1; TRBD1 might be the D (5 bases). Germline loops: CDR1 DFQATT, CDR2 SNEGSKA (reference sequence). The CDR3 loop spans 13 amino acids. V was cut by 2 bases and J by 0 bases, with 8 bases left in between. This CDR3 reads CSARQGFSYEQYF. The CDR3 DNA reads TGCAGTGCTAGACAGGGTTTCTCCTACGAGCAGTACTTC.

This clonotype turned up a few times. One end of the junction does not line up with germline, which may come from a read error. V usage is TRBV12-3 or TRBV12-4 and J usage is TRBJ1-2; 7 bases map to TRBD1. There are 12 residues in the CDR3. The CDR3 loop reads CASSPGQPPLIF. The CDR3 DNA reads TGTGCCAGCAGTCCGGGACAGCCCCCTTTAATCTTC.

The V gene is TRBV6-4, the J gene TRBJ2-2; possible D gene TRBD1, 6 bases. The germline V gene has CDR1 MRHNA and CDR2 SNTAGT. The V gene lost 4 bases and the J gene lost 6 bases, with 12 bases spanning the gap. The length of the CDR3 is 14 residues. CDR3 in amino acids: CASSASRGSGELFF. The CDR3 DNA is TGTGCCAGCAGTGCCTCGAGGGGGTCCGGGGAGCTGTTTTTT.